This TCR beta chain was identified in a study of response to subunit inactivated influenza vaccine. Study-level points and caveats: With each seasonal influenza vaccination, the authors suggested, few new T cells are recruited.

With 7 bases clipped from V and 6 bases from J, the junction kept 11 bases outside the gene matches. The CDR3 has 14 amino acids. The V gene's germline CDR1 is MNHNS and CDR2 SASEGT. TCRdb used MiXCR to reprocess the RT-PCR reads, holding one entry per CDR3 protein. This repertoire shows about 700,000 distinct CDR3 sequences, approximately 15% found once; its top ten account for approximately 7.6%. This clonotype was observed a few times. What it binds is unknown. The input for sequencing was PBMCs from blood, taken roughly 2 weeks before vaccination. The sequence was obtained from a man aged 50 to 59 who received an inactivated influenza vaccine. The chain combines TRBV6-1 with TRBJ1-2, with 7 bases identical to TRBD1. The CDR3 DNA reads TGTGCCAGCATCCAACCGGGACAGCTACATGGCTACACCTTC. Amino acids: CASIQPGQLHGYTF.